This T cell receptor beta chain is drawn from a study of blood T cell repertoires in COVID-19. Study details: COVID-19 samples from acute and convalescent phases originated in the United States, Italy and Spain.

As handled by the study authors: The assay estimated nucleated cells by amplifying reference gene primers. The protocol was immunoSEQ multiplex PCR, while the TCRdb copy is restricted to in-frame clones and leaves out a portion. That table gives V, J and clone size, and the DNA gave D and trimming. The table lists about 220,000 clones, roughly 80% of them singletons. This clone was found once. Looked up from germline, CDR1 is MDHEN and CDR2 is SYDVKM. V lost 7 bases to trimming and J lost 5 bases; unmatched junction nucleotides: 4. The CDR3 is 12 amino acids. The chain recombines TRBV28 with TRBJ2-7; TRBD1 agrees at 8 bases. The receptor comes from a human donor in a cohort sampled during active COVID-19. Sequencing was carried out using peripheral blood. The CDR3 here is CASTGGLNEQYF. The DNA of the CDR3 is TGTGCCAGCACAGGGGGCCTCAACGAGCAGTACTTC.